What follows describes a single T cell receptor (beta chain). Its antigen is still unknown. The data stem from a study of cytomegalovirus exposure and HLA in healthy donors. Study-level findings and limits: Researchers reported in a later analysis that a missense DCLRE1C variant was tied to TCR beta V- and J-gene trimming.

There are 14 residues in the CDR3. The germline V gene encodes CDR1 SGHNT and CDR2 YYREEE (reference sequence). V trimming: 1 base; J trimming: 5 bases; junction bases outside the gene matches: 5. It was with 60 Vbeta and 13 Jbeta primers that the PCR ran. Clones were sequenced by immunoSEQ multiplex PCR, and TCRdb holds only the in-frame ones, with some missing. The sample contains around 180,000 clones, roughly 83% of which appear only once. Every donor was a healthy person donating bone marrow. Material: PBMCs. This chain joins TRBV5-4 and TRBJ2-7; 8 bases agree with TRBD2. The origin of this receptor is a boy aged 2-9 years in good health and CMV-seronegative. This CDR3 reads CASSLSGGPHEQYV. The CDR3 nucleotides are TGTGCCAGCAGCTTGAGCGGGGGTCCCCACGAGCAGTACGTC.